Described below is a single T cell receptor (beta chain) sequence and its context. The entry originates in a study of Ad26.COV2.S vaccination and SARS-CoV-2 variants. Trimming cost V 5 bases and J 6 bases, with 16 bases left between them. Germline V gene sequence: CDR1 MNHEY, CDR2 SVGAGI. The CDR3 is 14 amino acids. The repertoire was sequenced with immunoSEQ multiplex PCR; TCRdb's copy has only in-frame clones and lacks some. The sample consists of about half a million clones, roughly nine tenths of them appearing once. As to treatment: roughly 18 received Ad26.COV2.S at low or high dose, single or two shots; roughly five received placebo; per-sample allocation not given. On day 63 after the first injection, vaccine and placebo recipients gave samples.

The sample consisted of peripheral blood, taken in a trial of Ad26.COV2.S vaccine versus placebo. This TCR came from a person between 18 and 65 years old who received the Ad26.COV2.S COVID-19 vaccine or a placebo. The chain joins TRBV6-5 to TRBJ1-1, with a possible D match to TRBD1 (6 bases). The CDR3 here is CASSNIKTGAEAFF. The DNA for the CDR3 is TGTGCCAGCAGTAACATAAAGACAGGAGCTGAAGCTTTCTTT.